The 29 T cell receptor beta chains in this list originate from one sample, sequenced in a study of shared clonotypes between healthy human individuals. Repertoires were generated with immunoSEQ multiplex PCR, while TCRdb's copy carries only in-frame clones and drops some. Of about 1.1 million clones in the sample, roughly 74% were seen once. Sequenced material: memory CD4+ T cells from PBMCs. Described subset: CD45RA-negative fraction. These receptors all come from a man between 18 and 29 years old in good health. Some clones in this sample may be carry-over from other donors' samples.

Worth noting for this clone: It differs at one base from a far larger clone, so likely a read error. Within the sample, other DNA sequences also encode this same CDR3. V and J are TRBV7-3 and TRBJ2-7; the match to TRBD1 covers 7 bases. V was pared by 5 bases and J by 1 base, with 5 bases of the junction left unmatched. The CDR3 is made up of 14 amino acids. Germline CDR1 and CDR2: SGHTA and FQGTGA. CDR3 nucleotide sequence: TGTGCCAGCAGCCCGACAGGGAGTTCCTACGAGCAGTACTTC. Translating it yields CASSPTGSSYEQYF.

Here the CDR3 DNA reads TGTGCCAGCAGTCAATTGTCCACAGGGGCGGACGCGAGAGAGCAGTACTTC. Its protein is CASSQLSTGADAREQYF. This sequence joins TRBV28 and TRBJ2-7, with 7 bases matching TRBD1. The germline V gene has CDR1 MDHEN and CDR2 SYDVKM. CDR3 length equals 17 residues. The junction had 20 bases not matched to a gene; V was cut back by 5 bases and J by 7 bases.

The chain links TRBV7-9 to TRBJ1-1, with 7 bases fitting TRBD1. The CDR3 runs 17 residues. Trimming cost V 2 bases and J 1 base; bases outside gene matches: 10. Germline V gene sequence: CDR1 SEHNR, CDR2 FQNEAQ (reference sequence). The CDR3 protein is CASSLLLSAGGNTEAFF. For the CDR3, the DNA is TGTGCCAGCAGCTTATTGCTTTCGGCAGGGGGGAACACTGAAGCTTTCTTT.

The rearrangement joins TRBV29-1 to TRBJ2-5; TRBD2 might be the D (6 bases). Trimming stripped 8 bases from V and 5 bases from J, with 18 bases between. CDR1 SQVTM and CDR2 ANQGSEA come from the germline V gene. The CDR3 runs 13 residues. The CDR3 reads CSIESGGLETQYF. The DNA for the CDR3 is TGCAGCATAGAGTCCGGAGGGTTGGAGACCCAGTACTTC.

This chain connects TRBV11-3 to TRBJ2-2; possible D gene TRBD2, 6 bases. The length of the CDR3 is 15 residues. Germline V gene data show CDR1 as SGHNT and CDR2 as YENEEA. V lost 5 bases, J lost 0 bases, and 10 bases lay in between. CDR3 region: CASSRAGPNTGELFF. CDR3 coding DNA: TGTGCCAGCAGCCGAGCGGGCCCGAACACCGGGGAGCTGTTTTTT. The full variable domain, in which reference TRBV11-3 and TRBJ2-2 provide the parts outside the CDR3, is EAGVVQSPRYKIIEKKQPVAFWCNPISGHNTLYWYLQNLGQGPELLIRYENEEAVDDSQLPKDRFSAERLKGVDSTLKIQPAELGDSAVYLCASSRAGPNTGELFFGEGSRLTVL.

This chain uses TRBV9 with TRBJ2-3; 7 nucleotides agree with TRBD2. Germline values: CDR1 SGDLS, CDR2 YYNGEE. The V segment lost 4 bases and the J segment 3 bases; nucleotides outside the gene matches: 14. The CDR3 totals 17 residues. The CDR3 protein is CASSPRPSGLGTDTQYF. The CDR3 DNA reads as TGTGCCAGCAGCCCCCGACCTAGCGGTTTAGGGACAGATACGCAGTATTTT.

The chain combines TRBV7-9 with TRBJ1-1; weak D call: TRBD1 (5 bases). The V and J ends lost 5 bases and 1 base respectively, with 11 bases between them. The CDR3 is 14 amino acids. Per the germline V gene, CDR1 is SEHNR and CDR2 is FQNEAQ (reference sequence). The CDR3 region is CASSISGGNTEAFF. For the CDR3, the DNA is TGTGCCAGCAGCATAAGTGGGGGGAACACTGAAGCTTTCTTT. The variable domain in full, with the rest retrieved from reference TRBV7-9 and TRBJ1-1, is DTGVSQNPRHKITKRGQNVTFRCDPISEHNRLYWYRQTLGQGPEFLTYFQNEAQLEKSRLLSDRFSAERPKGSFSTLEIQRTEQGDSAMYLCASSISGGNTEAFFGQGTRLTVV.

The chain carries TRBV7-2 and TRBJ1-1; D not resolved. With 5 bases removed from V and 8 bases from J, the gap between germline ends came to 15 bases. Germline lookup yields CDR1 SGHTA and CDR2 FQGNSA. This CDR3 has 13 amino acids. The CDR3 protein is CASSIRRQSEAFF. CDR3 in DNA: TGTGCCAGCAGCATTAGGAGGCAGAGCGAAGCTTTCTTT.

Only a few counts were recorded for this clone. Different DNA sequences within this sample yield the same CDR3. This chain links TRBV7-2 with TRBJ1-1, with 7 bases fitting TRBD1. CDR3 length: 14 residues. Germline V CDR1 and CDR2: SGHTA, FQGNSA. Losses at the gene ends were 5 bases for V and 2 bases for J; bases not matched to a gene: 5. The CDR3 region has the DNA TGTGCCAGCAGCCCCGGGACAGCAAACACTGAAGCTTTCTTT. Protein sequence: CASSPGTANTEAFF. The whole variable domain, filled in from reference TRBV7-2 and TRBJ1-1, reads GAGVSQSPSNKVTEKGKDVELRCDPISGHTALYWYRQSLGQGLEFLIYFQGNSAPDKSGLPSDRFSAERTGGSVSTLTIQRTQQEDSAVYLCASSPGTANTEAFFGQGTRLTVV.

This clone was detected only once. CDR3 DNA: TGTGCCAGCAGCCGGGGGCAGGGAGGTGGCGAGCAGTACTTC. Translating it yields CASSRGQGGGEQYF. The chain joins TRBV4-2 to TRBJ2-7; D is perhaps TRBD1 or TRBD2 (6 bases each). The CDR3 consists of 14 residues. The V end was cut by 4 bases, the J end by 6 bases, with 16 bases between. Germline CDR1 is LGHNA and CDR2 is YNFKEQ.

The chain uses TRBV6-1 and TRBJ2-2; 13 nucleotides align to TRBD2. Trimming took 6 bases from V and 8 from J; bases not matched to a gene: 3. CDR1 MNHNS and CDR2 SASEGT come from the germline V gene. This CDR3 comprises 14 residues. DNA of the CDR3: TGTGCCAGCAGAGGACTAGCGGGAGCGGGGGAGCTGTTTTTT. As protein: CASRGLAGAGELFF.

The gene calls are TRBV28 and TRBJ2-3, with 8 bases identical to TRBD1. Per germline, CDR1 MDHEN and CDR2 SYDVKM. The V segment lost 6 bases and the J segment 3 bases; nucleotides outside the gene matches: 8. CDR3 length: 15 amino acids. The CDR3 reads CASRPRTGLTDTQYF. In DNA, the CDR3 is TGTGCCAGCAGACCCCGGACAGGGCTGACAGATACGCAGTATTTT.

V gene TRBV5-1 combines with J gene TRBJ1-5; 8 positions agree with TRBD1. J lost 2 bases, V lost 4 bases, and 5 bases had no gene match. CDR1 and CDR2 from the germline V gene are SGHRS and YFSETQ. CDR3 length: 15 residues. CDR3 in DNA: TGCGCCAGCAGCCCACAGGGACAGGGCAATCAGCCCCAGCATTTT. Its translation: CASSPQGQGNQPQHF.

The chain joins TRBV7-3 to TRBJ2-5; 8 nucleotides match TRBD1. The CDR3 spans 14 residues. Germline-derived CDR1 and CDR2 are SGHTA and FQGTGA. Losses at the gene ends were 5 bases for V and 3 bases for J; bases not matched to a gene: 5. The CDR3 DNA reads as TGTGCCAGCAGCCGTACAGGGGGAAAAGAGACCCAGTACTTC. This gives the protein CASSRTGGKETQYF.

This chain links TRBV27 with TRBJ2-5; 7 bases match TRBD2. CDR3 length: 13 residues. Trimming at V came to 6 bases and at J to 5 bases, leaving 6 bases not matched to a gene. From germline, CDR1 is MNHEY and CDR2 SMNVEV (reference sequence). The CDR3 protein is CASSQWGGETQYF. For the CDR3, the DNA is TGTGCCAGCAGCCAGTGGGGAGGGGAGACCCAGTACTTC.

The chain links TRBV6-5 to TRBJ1-2; 7 bases match TRBD1. V shed 3 bases, J shed 2 bases, and the junction held 6 bases outside the gene matches. The CDR3 spans 15 residues. From germline, CDR1 is MNHEY and CDR2 SVGAGI. The CDR3 DNA sequence: TGTGCCAGCAGTTATAATCAGGGGGAGAACTATGGCTACACCTTC. Its translation is CASSYNQGENYGYTF.

This clone has only a few counts. The CDR3, as DNA: TGTGCCAGCAGTCCCCCACTAGCCCACGAGCAGTACTTC. Its protein is CASSPPLAHEQYF. The rearrangement joins TRBV6-5 to TRBJ2-7; the D gene is possibly TRBD2 (6 bases). The germline CDR1 and CDR2 sequences are MNHEY and SVGAGI. The CDR3 sequence is 13 residues long. V lost 5 bases and J 5 bases, leaving 13 bases between the germline ends.

The chain recombines TRBV4-2 with TRBJ1-2, with TRBD1 identical over 9 bases. Germline V lookup: CDR1 LGHNA, CDR2 YNFKEQ. The ends lost 0 bases at V and 6 bases at J; junction bases unmatched: 17. The CDR3 consists of 19 residues. The CDR3 here is CASSQDQSSWGQGSDGYTF. Written as DNA, the CDR3 is TGTGCCAGCAGCCAAGATCAATCAAGCTGGGGACAGGGTAGCGATGGCTACACCTTC.

The J gene is TRBJ1-5, the V gene TRBV7-8, with D uncertain. The CDR3 has 13 amino acids. V was clipped by 5 bases and J by 3 bases, with 8 bases between them. In germline, CDR1 is SGHVS, CDR2 FQNEAQ. CDR3 nucleotide sequence: TGTGCCAGCAGCAAGTCCCCCAATCAGCCCCAGCATTTT. It specifies CASSKSPNQPQHF.

The J gene is TRBJ2-2, the V gene TRBV28; 10 bases align to TRBD2. Germline CDR1 reads MDHEN; CDR2 reads SYDVKM. This CDR3 is built from 16 residues. Germline trimming cut 5 bases from V and 6 bases from J; bases unmatched to any gene: 9. DNA for the CDR3: TGTGCCAGCAGTCGCTCAGCGGGAGGGCCCCCCGGGGAGCTGTTTTTT. Encoded protein: CASSRSAGGPPGELFF.

The chain links TRBV9 to TRBJ2-3; TRBD1 or TRBD2 may be the D gene (5 bases each). The V gene's germline CDR1 is SGDLS and CDR2 YYNGEE. The CDR3 runs 14 residues. The V end lost 0 bases, the J end lost 4 bases, and 9 bases lay between the germline ends. For the CDR3, the DNA is TGTGCCAGCAGCGTAGGTCGGGGCCCAGATACGCAGTATTTT. Protein product: CASSVGRGPDTQYF.

With respect to this clone: At the DNA level, this CDR3 is encoded by other sequences in the same sample as well. The chain employs TRBV6-5 and TRBJ2-3; possible D gene TRBD1, 6 bases. The germline V gene encodes CDR1 MNHEY and CDR2 SVGAGI. V was trimmed by 6 bases and J by 2 bases, leaving 12 bases between them. The CDR3 sequence is 14 residues long. The DNA for the CDR3 is TGTGCCAGCAGCTCGGGACAACCCACAGATACGCAGTATTTT. Amino acid sequence: CASSSGQPTDTQYF.

The rearrangement links TRBV14 to TRBJ2-7; TRBD1 matches 7 bases. Trimming took 2 bases from V and 3 from J; bases not matched to a gene: 7. The CDR3 consists of 15 residues. Germline loops: CDR1 SGHDN, CDR2 FVKESK. As DNA, the CDR3 is TGTGCCAGCAGCCAACGAGCCCGACAGGGCTACGAGCAGTACTTC. This translates into CASSQRARQGYEQYF. The full variable domain, with the rest looked up from reference TRBV14 and TRBJ2-7, is EAGVTQFPSHSVIEKGQTVTLRCDPISGHDNLYWYRRVMGKEIKFLLHFVKESKQDESGMPNNRFLAERTGGTYSTLKVQPAELEDSGVYFCASSQRARQGYEQYFGPGTRLTVT.

This chain uses TRBV18 with TRBJ1-5; 9 nucleotides match TRBD1. The CDR3 contains 17 residues. Germline V gene data show CDR1 as KGHSH and CDR2 as LQKENI. Trimming at V came to 4 bases and at J to 7 bases, leaving 14 bases not matched to a gene. CDR3 DNA: TGTGCCAGCTCACACTCCCGGGACAGGGAATCGGAGCAGCCCCAGCATTTT. It encodes CASSHSRDRESEQPQHF.

The gene calls are TRBV10-1 and TRBJ2-4; TRBD1 agrees at 8 bases. This CDR3 is 17 amino acids long. Germline assignment: CDR1 WNHNN and CDR2 SYGVQD (reference sequence). Trimming took 7 bases from V and 7 from J; bases not matched to a gene: 18. CDR3 residues: CASTPGGQADWRNIQYF. For the CDR3, the DNA is TGCGCCAGCACTCCAGGGGGCCAGGCCGACTGGCGGAACATTCAGTACTTC.

The chain combines TRBV6-1 with TRBJ1-2; 9 positions match TRBD1. CDR1 is MNHNS, CDR2 SASEGT, per germline. V gave up 7 bases and J gave up 7 bases; unmatched junction bases: 7. The CDR3 length is 13 residues. Here the CDR3 reads CASMVTGGSGYTF. CDR3 bases: TGTGCCAGCATGGTGACAGGGGGAAGTGGCTACACCTTC.

V usage is TRBV7-9 and J usage is TRBJ1-5; 9 nucleotides match TRBD1. Trimming removed 1 base from V and 6 bases from J; junction bases left unmatched: 10. CDR3 length: 17 amino acids. The germline V gene encodes CDR1 SEHNR and CDR2 FQNEAQ (reference sequence). The CDR3 region has the DNA TGTGCCAGCAGCTTAGAATCCCACAGGGGGCTGGGTCAGCCCCAGCATTTT. Protein sequence: CASSLESHRGLGQPQHF.

The genes are TRBV28 and TRBJ1-2, with D possibly TRBD1 on 6 matching bases. Trimming took 6 bases from V and 0 from J, leaving 14 bases between them. The CDR3 runs 15 residues. Per germline, CDR1 MDHEN and CDR2 SYDVKM. CDR3: CASRRGPGANYGYTF. CDR3 coding DNA: TGTGCCAGCAGGCGGGGGCCAGGGGCTAACTATGGCTACACCTTC.

This clone was observed at least ten times. The V call is TRBV4-1, the J call TRBJ1-2; D may be TRBD1 (6 bases). Germline CDR1 MGHRA, CDR2 YSYEKL. V was shortened by 2 bases and J by 2 bases, with 18 bases between the two germline ends. CDR3 size: 17 residues. The DNA for the CDR3 is TGCGCCAGCAGCCAAATACAGGGCCGAGATGGGAACTATGGCTACACCTTC. Its protein is CASSQIQGRDGNYGYTF.